A selection of T cell receptor beta chains follows, all from one sample in a study of T cells in Graves' hyperthyroidism and ophthalmopathy. TCRdb analysed the multiplex PCR reads with MiXCR anew, one entry per CDR3 protein. The sample holds fewer than 650,000 distinct CDR3 sequences, approximately 13% seen once. The sample comprised blood. These receptors were taken from a woman younger than 45 with Graves' hyperthyroidism that later progressed to Graves' ophthalmopathy. The CDR3 runs from the conserved cysteine through the conserved F or W. Fields, in order: D gene, J gene, V gene, clone size, CDR3 protein, CDR3 DNA. A D gene is named only where the DNA matches it firmly. Some rows mark clone size as missing; the rest say once, few, many or name a class of expanded clone.

>TRBD2|TRBJ2-2|TRBV20-1|many
CSARDRGSFNTGELFF
TGCAGTGCTAGAGATCGCGGGAGCTTTAACACCGGGGAGCTGTTTTTT
>.|TRBJ1-5|TRBV27|many
CASSSTPYSNQPQHF
TGTGCCAGCAGTTCGACACCCTATAGCAATCAGCCCCAGCATTTT
>.|TRBJ2-7|TRBV19|.
CASSDGSEQYF
TGTGCCAGTAGCGACGGAAGCGAGCAGTACTTC
>.|TRBJ2-5|TRBV30|many
CAWGRDQAGTQYF
TGTGCCTGGGGTCGCGACCAGGCCGGGACCCAGTACTTC
>.|TRBJ2-7|TRBV7-2|many
CASSLGGRGPPYEQYF
TGTGCCAGCAGCTTAGGGGGGAGGGGGCCCCCCTACGAGCAGTACTTC
>.|TRBJ2-7|TRBV7-9|few
CASSPPGGEPYEQYF
TGTGCCAGCAGCCCCCCTGGCGGGGAACCCTACGAGCAGTACTTC
>.|TRBJ2-2|TRBV27|many
CASSEPSEGAGELFF
TGTGCCAGCAGTGAGCCCAGTGAGGGGGCCGGGGAGCTGTTTTTT
>.|TRBJ1-2|TRBV30|many
CATSGGTHGYTF
TGTGCTACCTCCGGGGGGACGCATGGCTACACCTTC
>.|TRBJ2-5|TRBV7-2|.
CASSLAGGWETQYF
TGTGCCAGCAGCTTAGCGGGGGGATGGGAGACCCAGTACTTC
>.|TRBJ1-6|TRBV9|many
CASSVESSWPYNSPLHF
TGTGCCAGCAGCGTAGAGTCCAGTTGGCCCTATAATTCACCCCTCCACTTT
>.|TRBJ2-6|TRBV11-2|.
CASSLDRVGANVLAF
TGTGCCAGCAGCTTAGATCGGGTTGGGGCCAACGTCCTGGCTTTC
>.|TRBJ1-6|TRBV20-1|few
CSARREGAISPLHF
TGCAGTGCTAGAAGGGAAGGGGCTATTTCACCCCTCCACTTT
>.|TRBJ1-5|TRBV27|few
CASSVGGVSSGPQHF
TGTGCCAGCAGTGTTGGGGGTGTATCATCGGGGCCCCAGCATTTT
>TRBD1|TRBJ2-7|TRBV27|.
CASSYLQGADEQYF
TGTGCCAGCAGTTACCTACAGGGGGCCGACGAGCAGTACTTC
>.|TRBJ2-5|TRBV5-1|many
CASSLGSTEETQYF
TGCGCCAGCAGCTTGGGCAGCACTGAGGAGACCCAGTACTTC
>.|TRBJ2-7|TRBV7-9|many
CASSFLDSSYEQYF
TGTGCCAGCAGCTTCCTGGACAGCTCCTACGAGCAGTACTTC
>.|TRBJ2-7|TRBV5-4|.
CASSFSQNYEQYF
TGTGCCAGCAGCTTCTCACAGAACTACGAGCAGTACTTC
>.|TRBJ2-1|TRBV18|.
CASSPKQRKGNEQFF
TGTGCCAGCTCACCAAAACAACGGAAGGGCAATGAGCAGTTCTTC
>TRBD1|TRBJ2-1|TRBV28|many
CAIDSGTDYNEQFF
TGTGCCATCGACTCCGGGACAGATTACAATGAGCAGTTCTTC
>TRBD2|TRBJ2-1|TRBV7-3|few
CASSSQSGLAGVGEQFF
TGTGCCAGCAGCTCTCAGTCGGGACTAGCGGGAGTGGGGGAGCAGTTCTTC
>.|TRBJ2-7|TRBV6-2/TRBV6-3|.
CASSTNSGPSYEQYF
TGTGCCAGCAGTACAAACTCGGGACCCAGCTACGAGCAGTACTTC
>.|TRBJ1-1|TRBV6-1|many
CASIWAGSVVPTEAFF
TGTGCCAGCATCTGGGCCGGTTCCGTGGTACCCACTGAAGCTTTCTTT
>.|TRBJ2-7|TRBV12-3/TRBV12-4|many
CASSLLGHPSYEQYF
TGTGCCAGCAGTTTATTGGGACACCCTTCCTACGAGCAGTACTTC
>.|TRBJ1-1|TRBV11-2|many
CASSLGYFPKMNTEAFF
TGTGCCAGCAGCTTAGGATATTTTCCTAAGATGAACACTGAAGCTTTCTTT
>.|TRBJ1-2|TRBV13|.
CASSLEDSNGNYGYTF
TGTGCCAGCAGCTTAGAGGACTCAAACGGGAACTATGGCTACACCTTC
>.|TRBJ2-3|TRBV14|once
CASSQAGAGDTQYF
TGTGCCAGCAGCCAAGCAGGGGCAGGAGATACGCAGTATTTT
>.|TRBJ2-3|TRBV7-9|many
CASSPRVGTDTQYF
TGTGCCAGCAGCCCCCGGGTAGGCACAGATACGCAGTATTTT
>TRBD2|TRBJ2-1|TRBV14|many
CASSRGAGLRGYNEQFF
TGTGCCAGCAGCCGTGGAGCGGGGCTTCGGGGTTACAATGAGCAGTTCTTC
>.|TRBJ1-2|TRBV3-1|few
CASSHLFTGTLHYGYTF
TGTGCCAGCAGCCACCTTTTTACCGGGACCCTGCACTATGGCTACACCTTC
>.|TRBJ2-7|TRBV20-1|few
CSARGEGYEQYF
TGCAGTGCTAGAGGTGAAGGGTACGAGCAGTACTTC